This TCR beta chain was identified during a study of CD8 T cells in ankylosing spondylitis. Study-wide results and caveats: A TCR beta motif of eight highly homologous variants appeared characteristic of ankylosing spondylitis blood.

5'-RACE, quantitative and with molecular barcodes, yielded the TCR beta libraries. Each CDR3 protein is one row after TCRdb ran MiXCR on the 5' RACE reads. The sample lists roughly 150,000 distinct CDR3 sequences; just over 9.5% were seen once. Comment on this clonotype: The antigen remains undetermined.

CDR1 is SNHLY and CDR2 is FYNNEI in the germline V gene. V lost 9 bases and J lost 2; bases outside the gene matches: 9. The CDR3 has 14 residues. The material sequenced was blood, either unsorted or a sorted T cell fraction (not recorded which). The gene calls are TRBV2 and TRBJ2-5, with 7 bases lining up with TRBD2. The receptor was derived from a female donor with ankylosing spondylitis or in good health (not recorded which). CDR3 DNA sequence: TGTGCCAGGAGAGGTAGTAGCGGGCAAGAGACCCAGTACTTC. The encoded protein is CARRGSSGQETQYF.